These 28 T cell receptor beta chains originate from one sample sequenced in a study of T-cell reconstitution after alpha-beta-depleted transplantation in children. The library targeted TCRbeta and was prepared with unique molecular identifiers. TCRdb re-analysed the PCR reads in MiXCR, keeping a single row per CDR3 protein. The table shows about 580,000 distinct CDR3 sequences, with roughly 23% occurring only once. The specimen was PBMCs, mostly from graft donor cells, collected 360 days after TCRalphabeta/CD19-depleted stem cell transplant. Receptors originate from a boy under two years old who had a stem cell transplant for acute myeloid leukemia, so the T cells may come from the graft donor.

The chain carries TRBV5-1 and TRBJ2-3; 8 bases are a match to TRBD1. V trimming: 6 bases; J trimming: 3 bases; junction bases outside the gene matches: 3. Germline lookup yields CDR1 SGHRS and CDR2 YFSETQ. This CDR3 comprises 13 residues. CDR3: CASKDRETDTQYF. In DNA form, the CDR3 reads TGCGCCAGCAAGGACAGGGAAACAGATACGCAGTATTTT.

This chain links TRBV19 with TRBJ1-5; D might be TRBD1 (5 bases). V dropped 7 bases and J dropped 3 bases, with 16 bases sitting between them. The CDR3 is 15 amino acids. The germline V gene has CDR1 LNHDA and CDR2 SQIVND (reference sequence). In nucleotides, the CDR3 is TGTGCCAGTACCTCCGACAGCAGGGTCAATCAGCCCCAGCATTTT. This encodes CASTSDSRVNQPQHF.

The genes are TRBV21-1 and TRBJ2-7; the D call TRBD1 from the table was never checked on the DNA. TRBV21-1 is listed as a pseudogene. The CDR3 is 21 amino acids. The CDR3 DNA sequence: TGTGCCAGCAGCAAAGAAATCGTGGGGGGGACAGGGAATAAAGGCTCCTACGAGCAGTACGTC. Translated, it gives CASSKEIVGGTGNKGSYEQYV.

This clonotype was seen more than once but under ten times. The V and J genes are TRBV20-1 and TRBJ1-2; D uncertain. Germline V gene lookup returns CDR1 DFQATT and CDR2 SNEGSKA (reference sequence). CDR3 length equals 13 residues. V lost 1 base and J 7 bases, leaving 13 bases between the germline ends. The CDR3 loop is CSARALLRVGYTF. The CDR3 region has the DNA TGCAGTGCTAGAGCACTGCTGAGGGTTGGCTACACCTTC.

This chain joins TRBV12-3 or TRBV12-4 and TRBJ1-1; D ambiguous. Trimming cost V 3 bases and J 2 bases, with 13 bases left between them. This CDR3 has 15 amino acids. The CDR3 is CASSFPRWSNTEAFF. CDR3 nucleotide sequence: TGTGCCAGCAGTTTCCCGAGGTGGAGCAACACTGAAGCTTTCTTT.

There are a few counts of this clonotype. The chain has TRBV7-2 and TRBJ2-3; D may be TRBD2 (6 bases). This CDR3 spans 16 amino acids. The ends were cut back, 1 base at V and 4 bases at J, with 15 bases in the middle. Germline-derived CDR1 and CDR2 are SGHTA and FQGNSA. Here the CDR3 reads CASSLEALASADTQYF. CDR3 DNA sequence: TGTGCCAGCAGCTTAGAGGCCCTAGCGAGTGCAGATACGCAGTATTTT.

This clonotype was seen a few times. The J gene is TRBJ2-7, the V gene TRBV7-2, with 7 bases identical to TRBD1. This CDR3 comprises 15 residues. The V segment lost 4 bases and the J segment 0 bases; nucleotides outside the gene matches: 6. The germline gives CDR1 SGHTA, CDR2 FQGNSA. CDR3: CASSSKTGISYEQYF. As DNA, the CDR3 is TGTGCCAGCAGCTCAAAGACAGGGATCTCCTACGAGCAGTACTTC.

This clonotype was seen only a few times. This CDR3 is CASSYDGTEQETQYF. CDR3 DNA: TGTGCCAGCAGCTATGACGGGACGGAACAAGAGACCCAGTACTTC. The rearrangement links TRBV7-2 to TRBJ2-5, with D perhaps TRBD1 or TRBD2 (5 bases each). Deletions cut 4 bases from V and 2 bases from J, with 14 bases between. The CDR3 has 15 residues. CDR1 is SGHTA, CDR2 FQGNSA, per germline.

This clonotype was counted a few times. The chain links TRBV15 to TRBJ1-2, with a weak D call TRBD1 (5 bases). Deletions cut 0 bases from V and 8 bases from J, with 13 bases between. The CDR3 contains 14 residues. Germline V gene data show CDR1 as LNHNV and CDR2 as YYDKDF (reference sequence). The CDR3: CATSRDAGRGGYTF. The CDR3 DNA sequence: TGTGCCACCAGCAGAGACGCGGGGCGGGGAGGCTACACCTTC.

CDR3 sequence (DNA): TGCAGCGTTGAGGAGGGACAGGGGATCGTGACCGGGGAGCTGTTTTTT. Its protein is CSVEEGQGIVTGELFF. V usage is TRBV29-1 and J usage is TRBJ2-2; 10 nucleotides line up with TRBD1. V shed 3 bases, J shed 5 bases, and the junction held 9 bases outside the gene matches. The CDR3 loop spans 16 amino acids. The germline V gene encodes CDR1 SQVTM and CDR2 ANQGSEA.

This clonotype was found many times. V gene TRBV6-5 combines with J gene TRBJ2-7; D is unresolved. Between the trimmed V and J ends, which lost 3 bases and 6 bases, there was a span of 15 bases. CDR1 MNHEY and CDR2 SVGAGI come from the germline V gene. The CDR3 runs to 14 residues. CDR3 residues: CASSYQRYSSEQYF. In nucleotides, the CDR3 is TGTGCCAGCAGTTATCAGAGGTACAGTAGCGAGCAGTACTTC.

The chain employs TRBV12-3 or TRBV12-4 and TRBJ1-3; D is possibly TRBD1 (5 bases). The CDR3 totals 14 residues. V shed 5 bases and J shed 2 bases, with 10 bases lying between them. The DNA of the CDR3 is TGTGCCAGCAGTCACGCAGGGACTGGAAACACCATATATTTT. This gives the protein CASSHAGTGNTIYF.

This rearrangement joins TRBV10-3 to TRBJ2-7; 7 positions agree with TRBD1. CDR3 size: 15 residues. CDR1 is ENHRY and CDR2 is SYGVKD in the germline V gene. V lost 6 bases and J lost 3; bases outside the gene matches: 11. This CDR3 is CAISAGGWRDYEQYV. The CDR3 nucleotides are TGTGCCATCAGCGCAGGGGGATGGCGCGACTACGAGCAGTACGTC.

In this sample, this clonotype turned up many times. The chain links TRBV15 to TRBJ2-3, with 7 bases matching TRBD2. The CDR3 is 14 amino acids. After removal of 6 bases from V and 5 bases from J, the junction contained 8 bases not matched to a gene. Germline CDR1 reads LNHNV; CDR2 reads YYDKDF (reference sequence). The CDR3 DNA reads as TGTGCCACCAGTATAGCGGGTCAGGGAGATACGCAGTATTTT. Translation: CATSIAGQGDTQYF.

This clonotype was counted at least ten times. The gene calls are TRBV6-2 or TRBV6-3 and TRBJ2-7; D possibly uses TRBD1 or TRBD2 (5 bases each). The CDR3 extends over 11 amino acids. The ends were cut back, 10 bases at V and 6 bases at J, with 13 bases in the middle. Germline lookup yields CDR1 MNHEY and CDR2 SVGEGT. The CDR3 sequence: CATSAGSEQYF. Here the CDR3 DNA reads TGTGCCACCTCGGCAGGGAGCGAGCAGTACTTC.

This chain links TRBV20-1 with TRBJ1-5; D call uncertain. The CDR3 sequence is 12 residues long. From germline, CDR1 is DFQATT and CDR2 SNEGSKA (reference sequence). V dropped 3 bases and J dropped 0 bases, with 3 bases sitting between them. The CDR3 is CSASTSNQPQHF. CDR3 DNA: TGCAGTGCTAGTACTAGCAATCAGCCCCAGCATTTT.

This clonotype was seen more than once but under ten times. The CDR3, as DNA: TGTGCCAGCAGTTACTCCCCGACAGTAGTGAACACTGAAGCTTTCTTT. It yields the protein CASSYSPTVVNTEAFF. This chain connects TRBV6-5 to TRBJ1-1, with D possibly being TRBD1 (5 bases). The CDR3 has 16 amino acids. Between the trimmed V and J ends, which lost 0 bases and 0 bases, there was a span of 11 bases. Germline assignment: CDR1 MNHEY and CDR2 SVGAGI.

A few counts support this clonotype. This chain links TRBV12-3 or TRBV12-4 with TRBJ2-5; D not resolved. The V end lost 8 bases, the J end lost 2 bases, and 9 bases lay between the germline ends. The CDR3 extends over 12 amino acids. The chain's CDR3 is CASRPGQETQYF. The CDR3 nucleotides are TGTGCCAGCCGCCCTGGGCAAGAGACCCAGTACTTC.

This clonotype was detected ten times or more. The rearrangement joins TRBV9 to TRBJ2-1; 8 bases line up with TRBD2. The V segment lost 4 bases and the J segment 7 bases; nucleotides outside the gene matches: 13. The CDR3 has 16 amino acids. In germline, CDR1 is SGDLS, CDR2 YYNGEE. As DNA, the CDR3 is TGTGCCAGCAGCAGGCGGACTAGCTGGGCAGGGAATGAGCAGTTCTTC. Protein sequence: CASSRRTSWAGNEQFF.

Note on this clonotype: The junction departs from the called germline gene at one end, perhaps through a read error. CDR3 residues: CATSGEGGEITDTQYF. In DNA, the CDR3 is TGTGCCACCAGCGGAGAGGGGGGGGAAATCACAGATACGCAGTATTTT. The chain has TRBV15 and TRBJ2-3; perhaps TRBD2 as D (7 bases). This CDR3 spans 16 amino acids. Germline V gene lookup returns CDR1 LNHNV and CDR2 YYDKDF (reference sequence).

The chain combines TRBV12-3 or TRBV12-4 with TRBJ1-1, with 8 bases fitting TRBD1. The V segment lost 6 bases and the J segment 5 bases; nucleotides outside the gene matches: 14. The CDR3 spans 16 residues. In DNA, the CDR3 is TGTGCCAGCAGCAAAACATGGACAGGGATGTATACTGAAGCTTTCTTT. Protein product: CASSKTWTGMYTEAFF.

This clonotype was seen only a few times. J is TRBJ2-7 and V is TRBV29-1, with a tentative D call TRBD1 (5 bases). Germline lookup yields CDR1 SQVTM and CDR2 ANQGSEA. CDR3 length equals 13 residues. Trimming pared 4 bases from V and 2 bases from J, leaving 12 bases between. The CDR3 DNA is TGCAGCGTTGGTACAGGTGAGACCTACGAGCAGTACTTC. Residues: CSVGTGETYEQYF.

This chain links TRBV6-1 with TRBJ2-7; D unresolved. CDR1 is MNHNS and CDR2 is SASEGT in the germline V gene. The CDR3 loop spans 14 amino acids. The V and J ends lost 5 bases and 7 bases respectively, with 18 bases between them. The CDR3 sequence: CASSRAPGLAEQYF. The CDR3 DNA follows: TGTGCCAGCAGTAGGGCCCCCGGGCTCGCGGAGCAGTACTTC.

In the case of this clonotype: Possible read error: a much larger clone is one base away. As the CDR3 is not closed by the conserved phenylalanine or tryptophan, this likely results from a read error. The CDR3 region is CASSLAGGPGETQYL. DNA for the CDR3: TGCGCCAGTTCCCTAGCGGGGGGGCCCGGGGAGACCCAGTACTTG. V is TRBV4-1 and J is TRBJ2-5; TRBD2 matches 12 bases. The germline V gene has CDR1 MGHRA and CDR2 YSYEKL. The CDR3 spans 15 residues. Unmatched junction bases numbered 10, after V lost 9 bases and J lost 5 bases.

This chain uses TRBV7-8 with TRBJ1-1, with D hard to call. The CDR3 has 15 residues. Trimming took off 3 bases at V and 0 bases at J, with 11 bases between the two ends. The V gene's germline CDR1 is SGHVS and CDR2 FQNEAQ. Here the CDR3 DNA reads TGTGCCAGCAGCTTCTCAGGAAGCATGAACACTGAAGCTTTCTTT. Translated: CASSFSGSMNTEAFF.

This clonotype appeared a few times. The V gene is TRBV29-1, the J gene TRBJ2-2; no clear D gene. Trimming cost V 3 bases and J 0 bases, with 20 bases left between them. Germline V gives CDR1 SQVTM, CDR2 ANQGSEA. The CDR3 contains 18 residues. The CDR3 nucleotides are TGCAGCGTTGATTTGGGGTATCCGGGTCGAACGAACACCGGGGAGCTGTTTTTT. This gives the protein CSVDLGYPGRTNTGELFF.

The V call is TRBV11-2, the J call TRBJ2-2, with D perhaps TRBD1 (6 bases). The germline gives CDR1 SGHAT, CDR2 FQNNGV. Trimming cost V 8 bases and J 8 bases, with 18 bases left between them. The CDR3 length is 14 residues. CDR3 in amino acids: CASGTYRVEGELFF. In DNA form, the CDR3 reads TGTGCCAGCGGTACCTACAGGGTCGAAGGGGAGCTGTTTTTT.

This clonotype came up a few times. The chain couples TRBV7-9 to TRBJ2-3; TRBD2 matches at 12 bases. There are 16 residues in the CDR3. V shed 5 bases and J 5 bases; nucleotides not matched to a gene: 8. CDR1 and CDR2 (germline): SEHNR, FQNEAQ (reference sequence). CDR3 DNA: TGTGCCAGCAGCCCCCCTGGACTAGCGGGGAAAGATACGCAGTATTTT. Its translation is CASSPPGLAGKDTQYF.